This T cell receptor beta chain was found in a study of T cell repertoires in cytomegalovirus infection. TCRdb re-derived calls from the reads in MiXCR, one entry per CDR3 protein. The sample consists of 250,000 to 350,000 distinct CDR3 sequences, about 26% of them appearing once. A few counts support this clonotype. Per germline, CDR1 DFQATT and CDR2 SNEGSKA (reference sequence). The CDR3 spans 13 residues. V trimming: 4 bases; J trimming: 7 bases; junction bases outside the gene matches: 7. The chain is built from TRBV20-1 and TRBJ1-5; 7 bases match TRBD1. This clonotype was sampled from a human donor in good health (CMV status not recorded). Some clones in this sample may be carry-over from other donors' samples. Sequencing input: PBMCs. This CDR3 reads CSATDRVGQPQHF. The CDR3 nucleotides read TGCAGTGCTACCGACAGGGTAGGACAGCCCCAGCATTTT.